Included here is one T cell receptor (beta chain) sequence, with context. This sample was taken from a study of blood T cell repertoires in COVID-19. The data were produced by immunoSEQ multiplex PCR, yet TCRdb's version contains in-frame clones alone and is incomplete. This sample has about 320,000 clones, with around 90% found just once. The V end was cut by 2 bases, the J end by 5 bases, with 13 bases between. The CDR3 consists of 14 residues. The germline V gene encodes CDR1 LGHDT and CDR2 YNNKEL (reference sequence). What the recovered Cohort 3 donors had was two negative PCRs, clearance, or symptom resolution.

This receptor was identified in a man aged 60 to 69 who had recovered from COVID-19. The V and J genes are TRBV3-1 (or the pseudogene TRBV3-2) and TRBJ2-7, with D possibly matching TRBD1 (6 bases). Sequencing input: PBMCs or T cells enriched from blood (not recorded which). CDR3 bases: TGTGCCAGCAGCCAACGGACAGAAGCCGACGAGCAGTACTTC. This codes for CASSQRTEADEQYF.